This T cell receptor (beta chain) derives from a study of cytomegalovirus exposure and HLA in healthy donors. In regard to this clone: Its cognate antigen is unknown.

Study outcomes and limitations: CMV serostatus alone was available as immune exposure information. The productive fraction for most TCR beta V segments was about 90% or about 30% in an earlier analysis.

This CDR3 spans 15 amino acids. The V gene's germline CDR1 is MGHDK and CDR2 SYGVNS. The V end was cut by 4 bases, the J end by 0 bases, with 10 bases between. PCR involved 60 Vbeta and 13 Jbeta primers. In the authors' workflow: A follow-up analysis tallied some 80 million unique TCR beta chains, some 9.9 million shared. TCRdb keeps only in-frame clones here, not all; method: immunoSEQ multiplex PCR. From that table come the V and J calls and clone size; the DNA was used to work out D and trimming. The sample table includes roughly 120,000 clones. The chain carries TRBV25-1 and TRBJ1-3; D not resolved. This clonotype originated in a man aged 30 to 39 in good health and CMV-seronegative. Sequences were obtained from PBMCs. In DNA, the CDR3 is TGTGCCAGCAGTGCCCCTAGAGGCTCTGGAAACACCATATATTTT. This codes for CASSAPRGSGNTIYF.